Below, 27 T cell receptor beta chains from the same sample are listed, as sequenced in a study of blood T cell repertoires in COVID-19. Profiled with immunoSEQ multiplex PCR; TCRdb holds only in-frame clones, not every one. The sample lists under 150,000 clones, approximately 85% occurring once. The sample comprised peripheral blood. These receptors were collected from a woman aged 55 to 70 with COVID-19, enrolled during active disease.

CDR3 loop: CASSVLAGGIDEQFF. CDR3 coding DNA: TGTGCCAGCAGCGTTCTAGCGGGGGGTATCGATGAGCAGTTCTTC. This chain links TRBV9 with TRBJ2-1; 11 positions match TRBD2. The V and J ends lost 2 bases and 8 bases, in that order; junction bases with no gene match: 6. The germline gives CDR1 SGDLS, CDR2 YYNGEE. The CDR3 spans 15 residues.

The CDR3 DNA reads TGCGCCAGCAGCTTGACTAGCGGGCTAGGCACAGATACGCAGTATTTT. Translation: CASSLTSGLGTDTQYF. The genes are TRBV5-1 and TRBJ2-3; the match to TRBD2 covers 9 bases. Germline values: CDR1 SGHRS, CDR2 YFSETQ. V lost 1 base to trimming and J lost 1 base; unmatched junction nucleotides: 4. The CDR3 covers 16 residues.

The rearrangement uses TRBV11-1 and TRBJ1-2; TRBD1 is a possible D gene (5 bases). V gave up 3 bases and J gave up 4 bases, with 9 bases separating them. The CDR3 has 13 residues. CDR1 is SGHAT and CDR2 is FQDESV in the germline V gene (reference sequence). The CDR3 DNA follows: TGTGCCAGCAGCTTGGGCAGGGCCTATGGCTACACCTTC. Its protein is CASSLGRAYGYTF.

The J gene is TRBJ1-4, the V gene TRBV29-1; D perhaps matches TRBD1 (5 bases). This CDR3 has 14 residues. In germline, CDR1 is SQVTM, CDR2 ANQGSEA. V was trimmed by 7 bases and J by 7 bases, leaving 19 bases between them. CDR3 protein: CSATRPREGEKLFF. The CDR3 bases are TGCAGCGCGACTAGGCCCAGGGAGGGTGAAAAACTGTTTTTT.

Here the CDR3 reads CASSQEGGRVSPLHF. In DNA form, the CDR3 reads TGTGCCAGCAGCCAAGAGGGCGGGAGGGTGTCACCCCTCCACTTT. The chain has TRBV3-1 (or the pseudogene TRBV3-2) and TRBJ1-6; no reliable D call. The germline CDR1 and CDR2 sequences are LGHDT and YNNKEL (reference sequence). Trimming took 0 bases from V and 10 from J, leaving 13 bases between them. The CDR3 runs 15 residues.

The chain links TRBV5-8 to TRBJ2-3, with 11 bases matching TRBD2. CDR3 length: 17 residues. Germline V CDR1 and CDR2: SGHTS, YDEGEE. Trimming removed 4 bases from V and 2 bases from J; junction bases left unmatched: 9. This CDR3 reads CASSHLAGGPSTDTQYF. CDR3 nucleotide sequence: TGTGCCAGCAGCCATCTAGCGGGGGGCCCCTCCACAGATACGCAGTATTTT.

Note on this clone: Compared with germline, one end of the junction differs, possibly owing to a read error. The chain carries TRBV7-9 and TRBJ2-7, with a weak D call TRBD1 (6 bases). Per germline, CDR1 SEHNR and CDR2 FQNEAQ (reference sequence). The CDR3 is 13 residues long. The CDR3 coding sequence is TGTGCCAGCAGCTTAGCCGGACAGTACGAGGAGTACTTC. Its protein is CASSLAGQYEEYF.

This clone was seen a few times. The V call is TRBV27, the J call TRBJ1-5; D unclear. V was cut by 1 base and J by 6 bases, with 7 bases left in between. CDR3 size: 13 residues. Germline lookup yields CDR1 MNHEY and CDR2 SMNVEV (reference sequence). The CDR3 loop is CASSLFQAQPQHF. CDR3 coding DNA: TGTGCCAGCAGTTTATTCCAGGCTCAGCCCCAGCATTTT.

The rearrangement joins TRBV7-8 to TRBJ1-1; a weak D match, TRBD1 (5 bases). V lost 5 bases and J 10 bases, leaving 17 bases between the germline ends. This CDR3 is 13 amino acids long. In germline, CDR1 is SGHVS, CDR2 FQNEAQ. The CDR3 is CASSPGPFVGAFF. The CDR3 DNA reads TGTGCCAGCAGCCCAGGGCCGTTCGTAGGAGCTTTCTTT.

This chain links TRBV6-5 with TRBJ1-2; 7 bases align to TRBD1. Germline V gene lookup returns CDR1 MNHEY and CDR2 SVGAGI. J lost 4 bases, V lost 5 bases, and 10 bases had no gene match. The CDR3 consists of 15 residues. The CDR3 region is CASSRAGTASYGYTF. CDR3 sequence (DNA): TGTGCCAGCAGTCGAGCAGGGACAGCCTCCTATGGCTACACCTTC.

A single count supports this clone. The chain joins TRBV14 to TRBJ1-3, with D maybe TRBD1 (6 bases). There are 17 residues in the CDR3. Trimming stripped 0 bases from V and 0 bases from J, with 12 bases between. CDR1 is SGHDN and CDR2 is FVKESK in the germline V gene. As DNA, the CDR3 is TGTGCCAGCAGCCAAGATTTAGGACAGTACTCTGGAAACACCATATATTTT. This translates into CASSQDLGQYSGNTIYF. Full variable domain (rest looked up from reference TRBV14 and TRBJ1-3): EAGVTQFPSHSVIEKGQTVTLRCDPISGHDNLYWYRRVMGKEIKFLLHFVKESKQDESGMPNNRFLAERTGGTYSTLKVQPAELEDSGVYFCASSQDLGQYSGNTIYFGEGSWLTVV.

This rearrangement joins TRBV18 to TRBJ1-2, with D maybe TRBD1 (5 bases). This CDR3 region has 15 residues. Germline CDR1 reads KGHSH; CDR2 reads LQKENI. Trimming shortened V by 2 bases and J by 1 base, and 11 bases separated the two germline ends. CDR3 nucleotides: TGTGCCAGCTCACCAGCCCAGGGCTTTAACTATGGCTACACCTTC. This sequence encodes CASSPAQGFNYGYTF.

V and J are TRBV12-3 or TRBV12-4 and TRBJ2-3, with unresolved D. Trimming took 3 bases from V and 5 from J, leaving 3 bases between them. This CDR3 contains 11 residues. The CDR3 coding sequence is TGTGCCAGCAGTTTCGGAGATACGCAGTATTTT. This encodes CASSFGDTQYF.

The rearrangement links TRBV19 to TRBJ2-5, with TRBD1 identical over 9 bases. CDR1 LNHDA and CDR2 SQIVND come from the germline V gene (reference sequence). Trimming at V came to 3 bases and at J to 5 bases, leaving 1 base not matched to a gene. The CDR3 has 13 residues. DNA of the CDR3: TGTGCCAGTAGTATGGGACAGGGTGAGACCCAGTACTTC. Its protein product is CASSMGQGETQYF.

This clone was detected once. J is TRBJ1-6 and V is TRBV7-3; TRBD1 matches at 10 bases. Germline values: CDR1 SGHTA, CDR2 FQGTGA. V was pared by 2 bases and J by 9 bases, with 4 bases of the junction left unmatched. This CDR3 is 15 amino acids long. This CDR3 reads CASSLGTGAGSPLHF. DNA for the CDR3: TGTGCCAGCAGCTTAGGGACAGGGGCGGGTTCACCCCTCCACTTT.

J is TRBJ1-1 and V is TRBV2; D perhaps matches TRBD1 (5 bases). Between the trimmed V and J ends, which lost 2 bases and 3 bases, there was a span of 16 bases. The CDR3 is 16 amino acids. Germline CDR1 SNHLY, CDR2 FYNNEI. CDR3 bases: TGTGCCAGCAGTGAAACACGAGGAGGAGGGGACACTGAAGCTTTCTTT. As protein: CASSETRGGGDTEAFF.

This clone was seen a few times. This chain joins TRBV15 and TRBJ1-2, with 8 bases aligning to TRBD1. This CDR3 comprises 17 residues. Germline loops: CDR1 LNHNV, CDR2 YYDKDF (reference sequence). After removal of 1 base from V and 1 base from J, the junction contained 8 bases not matched to a gene. The CDR3 bases are TGTGCCACCAGCAGAGCGCCCGGACAGGGTTTTAACTATGGCTACACCTTC. It yields the protein CATSRAPGQGFNYGYTF.

The rearrangement joins TRBV19 to TRBJ1-4; no firm D call. This CDR3 has 14 amino acids. V lost 3 bases and J lost 5, with 10 bases in between. Looked up from germline, CDR1 is LNHDA and CDR2 is SQIVND (reference sequence). The CDR3 coding sequence is TGTGCCAGTAGTATTGTTCGAGAAAATGAAAAACTGTTTTTT. Encoded protein: CASSIVRENEKLFF.

This clone was detected only a few times. CDR3 sequence: CASRGAKNSPLHF. CDR3 coding DNA: TGTGCCAGCAGGGGGGCCAAAAATTCACCCCTCCACTTT. The V gene is TRBV6-5, the J gene TRBJ1-6; maybe TRBD1 (6 bases). CDR1 MNHEY and CDR2 SVGAGI come from the germline V gene. Trimming removed 6 bases from V and 7 bases from J, with 10 bases in between. This CDR3 has 13 amino acids.

This clone is a singleton in its sample. CDR3 sequence reads: CASSPLGQGRGYTF. The CDR3 DNA sequence: TGCGCCAGCAGCCCCCTCGGACAGGGCAGGGGCTACACCTTC. The V call is TRBV4-1, the J call TRBJ1-2; 8 nucleotides line up with TRBD1. Per germline, CDR1 MGHRA and CDR2 YSYEKL. The CDR3 is 14 amino acids. Trimming took 4 bases from V and 8 from J; bases not matched to a gene: 9.

In regard to this clone: This CDR3 is also generated by other DNA sequences in the sample. The CDR3 sequence is CASSLVAGGDQETQYF. In DNA, the CDR3 is TGTGCCAGCAGCTTGGTAGCGGGGGGCGACCAAGAGACCCAGTACTTC. The chain uses TRBV5-4 and TRBJ2-5, with 10 bases fitting TRBD2. The junction had 2 bases not matched to a gene; V was cut back by 0 bases and J by 0 bases. The CDR3 spans 16 residues. Germline CDR1 SGHNT, CDR2 YYREEE (reference sequence).

This clone showed up just once. The chain carries TRBV9 and TRBJ1-5, with no clear D. V lost 3 bases to trimming and J lost 3 bases, with 7 bases between them. From germline, CDR1 is SGDLS and CDR2 YYNGEE. The CDR3 length is 13 residues. CDR3 amino acids: CASSEQNNQPQHF. The CDR3 region has the DNA TGTGCCAGCAGCGAACAGAACAATCAGCCCCAGCATTTT.

This clone showed up many times. This chain connects TRBV19 to TRBJ1-1; D is possibly TRBD1 (5 bases). Trimming left V 7 bases short and J 1 base short, with 16 bases between. The CDR3 is 15 residues long. Germline CDR1 and CDR2: LNHDA and SQIVND (reference sequence). CDR3: CASTLLGLTNTEAFF. The CDR3 coding sequence is TGTGCCAGTACCCTTCTGGGACTGACGAACACTGAAGCTTTCTTT. Full variable domain (rest looked up from reference TRBV19 and TRBJ1-1): DGGITQSPKYLFRKEGQNVTLSCEQNLNHDAMYWYRQDPGQGLRLIYYSQIVNDFQKGDIAEGYSVSREKKESFPLTVTSAQKNPTAFYLCASTLLGLTNTEAFFGQGTRLTVV.

The rearrangement uses TRBV5-6 and TRBJ2-7; 7 bases are shared with TRBD1. V was pared by 4 bases and J by 2 bases, with 9 bases of the junction left unmatched. The CDR3 extends over 15 amino acids. CDR1 and CDR2 from the germline V gene are SGHDT and YYEEEE. The DNA for the CDR3 is TGTGCCAGCAGCAAAGTTACAGGGGTCACCTACGAGCAGTACTTC. It is translated as CASSKVTGVTYEQYF.

This clone was found a few times. The CDR3 sequence is CASSLTSGASYEQYF. CDR3 DNA: TGTGCCAGCAGCTTAACTAGCGGGGCCTCCTACGAGCAGTACTTC. The rearrangement links TRBV7-2 to TRBJ2-7, with TRBD2 matching over 10 bases. Per germline, CDR1 SGHTA and CDR2 FQGNSA. CDR3 length: 15 residues. With 2 bases clipped from V and 0 bases from J, the junction kept 1 base outside the gene matches.

V gene TRBV5-1 combines with J gene TRBJ2-1, with TRBD2 matching 12 bases. The CDR3 is 15 residues long. Germline trimming cut 4 bases from V and 9 bases from J; bases unmatched to any gene: 8. Germline values: CDR1 SGHRS, CDR2 YFSETQ. CDR3 DNA sequence: TGCGCCAGCAGCCTCCCTAGCGGGGGGGCGGGTGAGCAGTTCTTC. Its translation is CASSLPSGGAGEQFF. Drawing the rest from reference TRBV5-1 and TRBJ2-1, the complete variable domain is KAGVTQTPRYLIKTRGQQVTLSCSPISGHRSVSWYQQTPGQGLQFLFEYFSETQRNKGNFPGRFSGRQFSNSRSEMNVSTLELGDSALYLCASSLPSGGAGEQFFGPGTRLTVL.

This chain uses TRBV18 with TRBJ1-2; 12 positions agree with TRBD1. CDR3 length equals 18 residues. Germline-derived CDR1 and CDR2 are KGHSH and LQKENI. V was pared by 3 bases and J by 6 bases, with 14 bases of the junction left unmatched. This chain's CDR3 is CASSPRGTGGDGGDGYTF. The CDR3 nucleotides are TGTGCCAGCTCACCTCGTGGGACAGGGGGCGACGGAGGAGATGGCTACACCTTC.